These 18 T cell receptor beta chains originate from one sample sequenced in a study of tumor T cells in aggressive B-cell lymphoma. Assay: immunoSEQ multiplex PCR; the TCRdb copy retains only in-frame clones and omits some. The sample holds 790 or so clones, approximately 89% seen once. The sequencing input was tumor tissue. These receptors were collected from an adult with diffuse large B cell lymphoma.

The chain uses TRBV9 and TRBJ1-1; TRBD1 might be the D (6 bases). Trimming stripped 4 bases from V and 7 bases from J, with 20 bases between. Germline values: CDR1 SGDLS, CDR2 YYNGEE. The CDR3 is 15 amino acids. The CDR3 loop reads CASSRTTGRNGEAFF. Written as DNA, the CDR3 is TGTGCCAGCAGCCGCACAACAGGGCGTAACGGTGAAGCTTTCTTT.

The rearrangement links TRBV19 to TRBJ1-5; tentative D call: TRBD1 (6 bases). Germline CDR1 is LNHDA and CDR2 is SQIVND (reference sequence). CDR3 length: 15 residues. V was cut by 5 bases and J by 0 bases, with 11 bases left in between. CDR3 bases: TGTGCCAGTAGTCTTACAGGGAATAGCAATCAGCCCCAGCATTTT. Translating gives CASSLTGNSNQPQHF.

This clone came up a few times. The chain carries TRBV27 and TRBJ1-1, with D possibly TRBD1 on 5 matching bases. Per the germline V gene, CDR1 is MNHEY and CDR2 is SMNVEV (reference sequence). The CDR3 totals 14 residues. With 2 bases removed from V and 8 bases from J, the gap between germline ends came to 15 bases. The CDR3 loop is CASSLRSAGFEAFF. DNA for the CDR3: TGTGCCAGCAGTTTAAGGTCCGCAGGGTTCGAAGCTTTCTTT.

J is TRBJ2-3 and V is TRBV7-6; no clear D. V lost 5 bases and J 4 bases, leaving 10 bases between the germline ends. This CDR3 region has 13 residues. Germline V gene data show CDR1 as SGHVS and CDR2 as FNYEAQ. The CDR3 DNA follows: TGTGCCAGCAGCACCTGGAGCGCAGATACGCAGTATTTT. It encodes CASSTWSADTQYF.

This clone was recorded a few times. This chain connects TRBV10-3 to TRBJ2-7, with D unclear. Germline CDR1 is ENHRY and CDR2 is SYGVKD. The V end was cut by 1 base, the J end by 7 bases, with 11 bases between. This CDR3 region has 13 residues. The CDR3 loop is CAISELTNGEQYF. Here the CDR3 DNA reads TGTGCCATCAGTGAGTTAACAAACGGGGAGCAGTACTTC.

The J gene is TRBJ1-1, the V gene TRBV4-3; the D is unclear. The ends were cut back, 1 base at V and 2 bases at J, with 11 bases in the middle. Germline V gene data show CDR1 as LGHNA and CDR2 as YSLEER. The CDR3 spans 15 residues. CDR3 bases: TGCGCCAGCAGCCAAGTGCAGCTAGAAAACACTGAAGCTTTCTTT. Its translation: CASSQVQLENTEAFF.

This clone was observed a few times. The J gene is TRBJ1-6, the V gene TRBV4-1; D unresolved. CDR3 size: 15 residues. Trimming pared 8 bases from V and 7 bases from J, leaving 18 bases between. Germline CDR1 is MGHRA and CDR2 is YSYEKL. The CDR3 region is CASSNRYPGNSPLHF. CDR3 coding DNA: TGCGCCAGCTCGAACCGGTACCCGGGGAATTCACCCCTCCACTTT.

V and J are TRBV11-3 and TRBJ1-5; weak D call: TRBD1 (6 bases). The CDR3 has 16 residues. V lost 5 bases, J lost 5 bases, and 19 bases lay in between. CDR1 is SGHNT, CDR2 YENEEA, per germline. The CDR3 here is CASSKQGLEMDQPQHF. In nucleotides, the CDR3 is TGTGCCAGCAGCAAACAGGGCCTTGAGATGGATCAGCCCCAGCATTTT.

The chain couples TRBV7-3 to TRBJ1-2; 8 bases are shared with TRBD1. Germline assignment: CDR1 SGHTA and CDR2 FQGTGA. The CDR3 extends over 13 amino acids. V trimming: 6 bases; J trimming: 7 bases; junction bases outside the gene matches: 7. CDR3 nucleotide sequence: TGTGCCAGCAGAGCAACAGGGGGGACTGGCTACACCTTC. As protein: CASRATGGTGYTF.

The chain couples TRBV30 to TRBJ1-2; D perhaps matches TRBD1 (5 bases). Germline V gene sequence: CDR1 GTSNPN, CDR2 SVGIG (reference sequence). V lost 0 bases and J 4 bases, leaving 9 bases between the germline ends. This CDR3 is built from 13 residues. This CDR3 is CAWSVRTIYGYTF. The CDR3 DNA follows: TGTGCCTGGAGTGTACGGACAATCTATGGCTACACCTTC.

As to this clone: The sample has other DNA sequences that encode this CDR3 too. J is TRBJ2-7 and V is TRBV9, with a weak D call TRBD1 (5 bases). CDR3 length equals 15 residues. Germline CDR1 and CDR2: SGDLS and YYNGEE. Trimming pared 3 bases from V and 4 bases from J, leaving 17 bases between. The CDR3: CASSAPVAGSYEQYF. The DNA of the CDR3 is TGTGCCAGCAGCGCCCCAGTGGCAGGGTCTTACGAGCAGTACTTC.

This chain joins TRBV5-6 and TRBJ2-5, with a weak D call TRBD1 (6 bases). V shed 4 bases and J shed 4 bases, with 14 bases lying between them. The germline V gene encodes CDR1 SGHDT and CDR2 YYEEEE. The CDR3 length is 14 residues. The DNA of the CDR3 is TGTGCCAGCAGCCACAGGGCTTCGGGAGAGACCCAGTACTTC. Protein product: CASSHRASGETQYF.

The chain links TRBV4-2 to TRBJ2-5; tentatively, D is TRBD2 (6 bases). The germline gives CDR1 LGHNA, CDR2 YNFKEQ. The CDR3 totals 17 residues. V was clipped by 0 bases and J by 1 base, with 15 bases between them. The CDR3 loop reads CASSQDLWGVIQETQYF. Here the CDR3 DNA reads TGTGCCAGCAGCCAAGATCTTTGGGGGGTCATCCAAGAGACCCAGTACTTC.

This chain uses TRBV6-6 with TRBJ1-4, with D possibly matching TRBD1 (6 bases). Trimming removed 2 bases from V and 8 bases from J, with 12 bases in between. Germline CDR1 MNHNY, CDR2 SVGAGI (reference sequence). The CDR3 is 14 residues long. CDR3 nucleotides: TGTGCCAGCAGTTACCAGGGTCAGGGGGAAAAACTGTTTTTT. It codes for CASSYQGQGEKLFF.

The chain has TRBV5-4 and TRBJ2-3; TRBD1 matches at 8 bases. Germline assignment: CDR1 SGHNT and CDR2 YYREEE (reference sequence). The CDR3 length is 16 residues. V was pared by 5 bases and J by 2 bases, with 10 bases of the junction left unmatched. The CDR3: CASSYRTGRNTDTQYF. In nucleotides, the CDR3 is TGTGCCAGCAGTTACCGGACAGGGAGGAACACAGATACGCAGTATTTT.

The chain uses TRBV9 and TRBJ2-5; 15 nucleotides align to TRBD2. The J call is doubtful: the DNA matches TRBJ2-7 better. CDR1 is SGDLS and CDR2 is YYNGEE in the germline V gene. This CDR3 is 20 amino acids long. The CDR3 DNA sequence: TGTGCCAGCAGCCCCCAGATGGGGCTACCGGGACTAGCGGGAGGCTACGAGCAGTACTTC. Protein product: CASSPQMGLPGLAGGYEQYF.

The rearrangement uses TRBV10-3 and TRBJ1-1, with 7 bases matching TRBD1. V gave up 5 bases and J gave up 6 bases; unmatched junction bases: 9. CDR1 ENHRY and CDR2 SYGVKD come from the germline V gene. The CDR3 spans 14 residues. This chain's CDR3 is CAISQDRDVAEAFF. In nucleotides, the CDR3 is TGTGCCATCAGTCAAGACAGGGACGTCGCTGAAGCTTTCTTT.

On this clone itself: At one end, the junction sequence differs from germline, possibly due to a read error. The chain is built from TRBV11-3 and TRBJ1-1; possible D gene TRBD1, 6 bases. Looked up from germline, CDR1 is SGHNT and CDR2 is YENEEA. The CDR3 runs to 14 residues. CDR3 sequence reads: CASSDTDRNNEAFF. As DNA, the CDR3 is TGTGCCAGCAGTGACACAGACAGGAACAATGAAGCTTTCTTT.